The TCR beta chain under discussion was sequenced for a study of post-analysis software for immune sequencing data. Findings of the study overall: Diversity measured as normalized Chao1 was significantly lower in multiple sclerosis patients than in controls. The five TRBV segments detected at higher frequency in patients than in controls included TRBV5-6, TRBV5-1 and TRBV20-1.

Unique-molecular-identifier-tagged TCR beta cDNA libraries were used. The source material, roughly 0.9 to 11 million T cells, gave rise to about 490,000 cDNA molecules. A single record per CDR3 protein comes from TCRdb applying MiXCR to the PCR reads. The sample lists approximately 570,000 distinct CDR3 sequences, around 47% occurring once. This CDR3 is built from 14 residues. The V end lost 0 bases, the J end lost 5 bases, and 10 bases lay between the germline ends. Germline values: CDR1 MNHNY, CDR2 SVGAGI (reference sequence). Concerning this clonotype itself: Its antigen is as yet unknown.

The origin of this receptor is a girl under 18 with multiple sclerosis. Sequencing was performed on blood. The J gene is TRBJ2-5, the V gene TRBV6-6; D perhaps matches TRBD2 (6 bases). The CDR3 region has the DNA TGTGCCAGCAGTTACTCTGTCGGGAGCGAGACCCAGTACTTC. This sequence encodes CASSYSVGSETQYF.